Listed below are T cell receptor beta chains from one sample, sequenced in a study of blood T cell repertoires in COVID-19. The assay was immunoSEQ multiplex PCR, and TCRdb's table has in-frame clones only and misses some. The sample yields fewer than 450,000 clones, around nine tenths seen once. Sequenced material: PBMCs or T cells enriched from blood (not recorded which). The receptors were gathered from a woman aged 18-29 years who had recovered from COVID-19. Each CDR3 is given with its conserved first and last residue. D genes are given only for firm matches. Where a row states a size, it is once, few, many or the class of an expanded clone; other rows omit it.

NA	TRBV5-1	TRBJ2-7	TRBD1	TGCGCCAGCAGCTACCACAGGGGCACCTACGAGCAGTACTTC	CASSYHRGTYEQYF
NA	TRBV28	TRBJ1-2	NA	TGTGCCAGCAGGGCCTCCAGGGAACAACGGCCGCCCTTTTATGGCTACACCTTC	CASRASREQRPPFYGYTF
NA	TRBV2	TRBJ1-2	TRBD1	TGTGCCAGCAGGGAGAGGTCAGGGGGCCTGTATGGCTACACCTTC	CASRERSGGLYGYTF
NA	TRBV28	TRBJ1-4	NA	TGTGCCAGCAGTTTACTCGAGGGAGCGGAAAAACTGTTTTTT	CASSLLEGAEKLFF
NA	TRBV24-1	TRBJ2-3	TRBD2	TGTGCCACCAGTGATTGGGGGACTAGCGGTAGCACAGATACGCAGTATTTT	CATSDWGTSGSTDTQYF
NA	TRBV4-3	TRBJ2-2	NA	TGCGCCAGCAGCCAATCAACCGGGACAACCACCGGGGAGCTGTTTTTT	CASSQSTGTTTGELFF
NA	TRBV5-1	TRBJ2-5	TRBD2	TGCGCCAGCAGCTTTCAGGGAGGGCAAGAGACCCAGTACTTC	CASSFQGGQETQYF
NA	TRBV9	TRBJ2-1	NA	TGTGCCAGCAGCGTAGGGGGCGGGGCTTCCTACAATGAGCAGTTCTTC	CASSVGGGASYNEQFF
NA	TRBV4-1	TRBJ1-6	NA	TGCGCCAGCAGCCAAGTTGCTACGGGGACTTACTCACCCCTCCACTTT	CASSQVATGTYSPLHF
few	TRBV5-1	TRBJ2-7	TRBD1	TGCGCCAGCAGCTTGGAGGGGGCCACCTACGAGCAGTACTTC	CASSLEGATYEQYF
NA	TRBV3-1/TRBV3-2	TRBJ2-2	TRBD2	TGTGCCAGCAGCCTAGGACTAGAGGTGGCGGGGGAGCTGTTTTTT	CASSLGLEVAGELFF
NA	TRBV3-1/TRBV3-2	TRBJ1-2	NA	TGTGCCAGCAGCCAAGGTAACAGCCGCTATGGCTACACCTTC	CASSQGNSRYGYTF
NA	TRBV10-3	TRBJ1-5	NA	TGTGCCATCAGTGTCGACACAGATCAGCCCCAGCATTTT	CAISVDTDQPQHF
NA	TRBV4-1	TRBJ2-6	TRBD1	TGCGCCAGCAGCCTCACAGGGGCAACAGGCTCTGGGGCCAACGTCCTGACTTTC	CASSLTGATGSGANVLTF
NA	TRBV27	TRBJ2-2	NA	TGTGCCAGCAGTTTGGGTGGCAGCCTCAGGGCCGGGGAGCTGTTTTTT	CASSLGGSLRAGELFF
NA	TRBV5-1	TRBJ1-1	NA	TGCGCCAGCAGCCTGACAGCGAACACTGAAGCTTTCTTT	CASSLTANTEAFF
NA	TRBV5-1	TRBJ2-2	NA	TGCGCCAGCAGCTTTGGGTTCTGGGCTAGCGAGGAGAACACCGGGGAGCTGTTTTTT	CASSFGFWASEENTGELFF
once	TRBV30	TRBJ1-1	NA	TGTGCCTGGGTCCTAGGGAGCGCTTTCTTT	CAWVLGSAFF
NA	TRBV6-6	TRBJ1-2	NA	TGTGCCAGCATAAGGGAGGGAGGCTACACCTTC	CASIREGGYTF
NA	TRBV19	TRBJ2-7	NA	TGTGCCAGTAGTATATACTTTAGCACGGGCTCCTACGAGCAGTACTTC	CASSIYFSTGSYEQYF
NA	TRBV7-2	TRBJ2-1	NA	TGTGCCAGCAGCTTGGACAGCAATGAGCAGTTCTTC	CASSLDSNEQFF
NA	TRBV27	TRBJ2-7	NA	TGTGCCAGCAGTTTATCAACACAGGGCTACGAGCAGTACTTC	CASSLSTQGYEQYF
NA	TRBV11-2	TRBJ2-2	NA	TGTGCCAGCAGCTCTCTACTAGCAGCCACCGGGGAGCTGTTTTTT	CASSSLLAATGELFF
NA	TRBV7-8	TRBJ1-1	NA	TGTGCCAGCAGCTTAACCCCCGAGGAGGCTTTCTTT	CASSLTPEEAFF
few	TRBV9	TRBJ1-1	TRBD1	TGTGCCAGCAGCGTAGACGAGGGGGCACAAACTGAAGCTTTCTTT	CASSVDEGAQTEAFF
NA	TRBV15	TRBJ2-7	NA	TGTGCCACCAGCAGCGGCTCCTACGAGCAGTACTTC	CATSSGSYEQYF
NA	TRBV12-3/TRBV12-4	TRBJ1-6	NA	TGTGCCAGCGGGCAGGGGAATAATTCACCCCTCCACTTT	CASGQGNNSPLHF
NA	TRBV4-1	TRBJ2-7	NA	TGCGCCAGCAGCCAAGATCTCCAGGCCTACGAGCAGTACTTC	CASSQDLQAYEQYF
once	TRBV4-1	TRBJ1-2	TRBD1	TGCGCCAGCAGCCAAGAAATACGGACAGGTTATGGCTACACCTTC	CASSQEIRTGYGYTF
NA	TRBV7-9	TRBJ1-2	NA	TGTGCCAGCAGCTTTCCGCGGGAGCTCTGGTATGGCTACACCTTC	CASSFPRELWYGYTF
NA	TRBV5-4	TRBJ2-7	TRBD1	TGTGCCAGCAGCTTGGGACAGGGCTCCAACGAGCAGTACTTC	CASSLGQGSNEQYF
NA	TRBV9	TRBJ2-7	TRBD1	TGTGCCAGCAGCGCAGGACAGGGTTTCAACGAGCAGTACTTC	CASSAGQGFNEQYF
NA	TRBV3-1/TRBV3-2	TRBJ1-4	TRBD1	TGTGCCAGCAGCCAAGATCTTTGGGACAGCTATGAAAAACTGTTTTTT	CASSQDLWDSYEKLFF
once	TRBV6-1	TRBJ1-1	NA	TGTGCCAGCAGTGATACGGTAGATACCTTTACTGAAGCTTTCTTT	CASSDTVDTFTEAFF
NA	TRBV5-8	TRBJ1-1	NA	TGTGCCAGCAGCTTCTACACTGAAGCTTTCTTT	CASSFYTEAFF
NA	TRBV5-1	TRBJ2-1	TRBD1	TGCGCCAGCGGGACAGGGAAGGGTAGTGATGAGCAGTTCTTC	CASGTGKGSDEQFF
once	TRBV7-9	TRBJ1-1	TRBD1	TGTGCCAGCAGCCCGGACAGGATGGGCACTGAAGCTTTCTTT	CASSPDRMGTEAFF
once	TRBV25-1	TRBJ2-3	NA	TGTGCCAGCAGTGAATATCTAGGGGGCACAGATACGCAGTATTTT	CASSEYLGGTDTQYF
once	TRBV5-4	TRBJ2-7	NA	TGTGCCAGCAGCTCCAACTACGAGCAGTACTTC	CASSSNYEQYF
NA	TRBV6-4	TRBJ2-3	TRBD2	TGTGCCAGCAGTGAGATAGCGGGGTCGACAGATACGCAGTATTTT	CASSEIAGSTDTQYF
NA	TRBV4-3	TRBJ2-3	TRBD2	TGCGCCAGCAGCCCGGGACTAGCGGGGCCCTCAGGGACAGATACGCAGTATTTT	CASSPGLAGPSGTDTQYF
NA	TRBV4-2	TRBJ2-2	TRBD2	TGTGCCAGCAGCCAAGTACTAGCGGGGGCATTCGCGAACACCGGGGAGCTGTTTTTT	CASSQVLAGAFANTGELFF
NA	TRBV27	TRBJ2-1	TRBD1	TGTGCCAGCAGTTTTACAGGGGGTACCTCGGGCCCGTACAATGAGCAGTTCTTC	CASSFTGGTSGPYNEQFF
NA	TRBV11-2	TRBJ2-2	TRBD1	TGTGCCAGCAGCGTATCGACAGGGGGCGTCACCGGGGAGCTGTTTTTT	CASSVSTGGVTGELFF
NA	TRBV5-1	TRBJ1-4	NA	TGCGCCAGCAGCTCTCAGGCAACTAATGAAAAACTGTTTTTT	CASSSQATNEKLFF
few	TRBV6-5	TRBJ2-3	TRBD1	TGTGCCAGCAGCCGGACAGGGACAACCCCAGATACGCAGTATTTT	CASSRTGTTPDTQYF
NA	TRBV6-5	TRBJ1-3	TRBD1	TGTGCCAGCAGTAGGGGACAGTCGGACACCATATATTTT	CASSRGQSDTIYF
NA	TRBV7-9	TRBJ1-4	TRBD1	TGTGCCAGCACCTTTGGGACAGGTCATGAAAAACTGTTTTTT	CASTFGTGHEKLFF
NA	TRBV7-3	TRBJ2-7	NA	TGTGCCAGCAGCCCCGCGGGGGCGGCCTACGAGCAGTACTTC	CASSPAGAAYEQYF
NA	TRBV15	TRBJ2-2	NA	TGTGCCACCAGCAGGAAAACAGGGTACACCGGGGAGCTGTTTTTT	CATSRKTGYTGELFF
few	TRBV6-5	TRBJ1-2	NA	TGTGCCAGCAGCGGCGGGAGTAACTATGGCTACACCTTC	CASSGGSNYGYTF
NA	TRBV29-1	TRBJ1-2	TRBD1	TGCAGCTCGACGGAGGGCCAGGGGGATGGCTACACCTTC	CSSTEGQGDGYTF
NA	TRBV7-9	TRBJ2-2	TRBD1	TGTGCCAGCAGTTCATCCGGGACAGGGGGGATCGGGGAGCTGTTTTTT	CASSSSGTGGIGELFF
NA	TRBV4-1	TRBJ1-1	TRBD1	TGCGCCAGCAGCCCACCGGGACAGCTGAACACTGAAGCTTTCTTT	CASSPPGQLNTEAFF
NA	TRBV30	TRBJ1-6	TRBD1	TGTGCCTGGAGTGTTCGACAGGGGGATTCACCCCTCCACTTT	CAWSVRQGDSPLHF
NA	TRBV14	TRBJ2-5	NA	TGTGCCAGCAGTATCGGAGAGACCCAGTACTTC	CASSIGETQYF
NA	TRBV9	TRBJ2-4	NA	TGTGCCAGCAGCGTAGACTCCGAAAACATTCAGTACTTC	CASSVDSENIQYF